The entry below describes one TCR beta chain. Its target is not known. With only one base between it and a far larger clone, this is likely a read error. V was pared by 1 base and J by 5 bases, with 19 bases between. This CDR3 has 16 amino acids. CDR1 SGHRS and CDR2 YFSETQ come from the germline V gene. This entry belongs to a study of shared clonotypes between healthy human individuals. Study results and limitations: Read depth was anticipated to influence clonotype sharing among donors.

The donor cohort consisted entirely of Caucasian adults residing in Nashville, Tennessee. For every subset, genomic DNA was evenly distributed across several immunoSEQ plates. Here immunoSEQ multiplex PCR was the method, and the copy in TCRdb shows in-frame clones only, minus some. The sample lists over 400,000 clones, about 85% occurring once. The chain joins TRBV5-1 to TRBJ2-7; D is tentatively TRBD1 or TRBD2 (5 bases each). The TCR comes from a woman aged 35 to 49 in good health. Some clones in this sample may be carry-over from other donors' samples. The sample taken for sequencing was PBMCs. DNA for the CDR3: TGCGCCAGCAGCTTGCAGGGTAGCAGGAGGATCGACGAGCAGTACTTC. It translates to CASSLQGSRRIDEQYF.